These T cell receptor beta chains were read from a single sample in a study of neoadjuvant anti-PD-1 for oral cavity cancer. TCRdb's table, derived via immunoSEQ multiplex PCR, lists solely in-frame clones and lacks some. The sample holds approximately 13,000 clones, 60% to 80% seen once. The sequencing here drew on PBMCs, taken after nivolumab (anti-PD-1) treatment. The source of these receptors is a person between 40 and 79 years old with oral cavity squamous cell carcinoma. Each CDR3 is given with its conserved first and last residue. A D gene is named only where the DNA matches it firmly. Expanded clones are given a class, and other clones once, few, many or no size at all.

v_call	j_call	clone_size	d_call	cdr3_nt	cdr3_aa
TRBV5-1	TRBJ2-1	few	TRBD1	TGCGCCAGCAGCCCCGGGACAGGGGTCTACAATGAGCAGTTCTTC	CASSPGTGVYNEQFF
TRBV9	TRBJ2-3	-	TRBD2	TGTGCCAGCAGCGTTTTTGGAGCGGGGGGGCGAGATACGCAGTATTTT	CASSVFGAGGRDTQYF
TRBV6-6	TRBJ2-7	-	-	TGTGCCAGCAGTTACCCGCAGGAGTTC	CASSYPQEF
TRBV4-1	TRBJ2-1	-	-	TGCGCCAGCAGCCAAGTTAGGATTTTATCCTACAATGAGCAGTTCTTC	CASSQVRILSYNEQFF
TRBV7-9	TRBJ1-1	-	-	TGTGCCAGCAGCTCAACCCCAGGCAGGGCAGGAACTGAAGCTTTCTTT	CASSSTPGRAGTEAFF
TRBV11-2	TRBJ2-5	few	-	TGTGCCAGCAGCCCAAGGGGTCAAGAGACCCAGTACTTC	CASSPRGQETQYF
TRBV19	TRBJ2-5	-	TRBD2	TGTGCCAGTAGTAAGCTAGCGGGGGCACAAGAGACCCAGTACTTC	CASSKLAGAQETQYF
TRBV6-6	TRBJ2-2	few	TRBD2	TGTGCCAGCAGTTATACTAGCGGGTCTGGCGGGGAGCTGTTTTTT	CASSYTSGSGGELFF
TRBV5-4	TRBJ2-3	-	TRBD2	TGTGCCAGCAGCTCTGGACTAGCGGGGGGATATCTTAGCACAGATACGCAGTATTTT	CASSSGLAGGYLSTDTQYF
TRBV30	TRBJ2-2	-	TRBD1	TGTGCCTGGAGTGCGAGACCCGGACAGGGCCCATCGAACACCGGGGAGCTGTTTTTT	CAWSARPGQGPSNTGELFF
TRBV19	TRBJ2-7	-	TRBD2	TGTGCCAGTAGTATCCAGGGACTAGTGCGGACCTACGAGCAGTACTTC	CASSIQGLVRTYEQYF
TRBV4-2	TRBJ2-3	-	-	TGTGCCAGCAGCCAAGACTCCCGCGGCGCGGGGGATACGCAGTATTTT	CASSQDSRGAGDTQYF
TRBV29-1	TRBJ1-4	-	TRBD1	TGCAGCGCCGGACAGGCAACTAATGAAAAACTGTTTTTT	CSAGQATNEKLFF
TRBV12-2	TRBJ2-1	-	-	TGTGCAAGTCGCTTAGCCTCCGGGACTAGGTCGAGCTCCTACAATGAGCAGTTCTTC	CASRLASGTRSSSYNEQFF
TRBV11-2	TRBJ2-5	-	TRBD1	TGTGCCAGCAGCTTGGGGACAGAAGAGACCCAGTACTTC	CASSLGTEETQYF
TRBV11-2	TRBJ1-1	-	-	TGTGCCAGCAGCTCTTGGGCAGGGATGAACACTGAAGCTTTCTTT	CASSSWAGMNTEAFF
TRBV7-9	TRBJ2-3	-	-	TGTGCCAGCAGCTTAAGGGCGGGGGCCCTCACAGATACGCAGTATTTT	CASSLRAGALTDTQYF
TRBV5-1	TRBJ2-7	-	-	TGCGCCAGCAGCTTGGAACCCGGGACCCGAATCCGTGAGCAGTACTTC	CASSLEPGTRIREQYF
TRBV14	TRBJ2-3	once	-	TGTGCCAGCAGCCAAAACTCCCTGATAAGACGGGATACGCAGTATTTT	CASSQNSLIRRDTQYF
TRBV9	TRBJ1-1	-	-	TGTGCCAGCAGCCGCAGGGTGGGCACTGAAGCTTTCTTT	CASSRRVGTEAFF
TRBV30	TRBJ1-1	-	TRBD1	TGTGCCTGGAGTCGGACAGGGGGCAGGAGGGACACTGAAGCTTTCTTT	CAWSRTGGRRDTEAFF
TRBV6-1	TRBJ1-2	-	TRBD1	TGTGCCAGCAGTCAACAGACAGGGGTTCGTGGCTACACCTTC	CASSQQTGVRGYTF
TRBV5-1	TRBJ2-3	-	-	TGCGCCAGCAGTCCCTACATAGACAGGTTCACAGATACGCAGTATTTT	CASSPYIDRFTDTQYF
TRBV27	TRBJ2-7	-	TRBD1	TGTGCCAGCAGTCAAACAGGGGGAATGAGGTACGAGCAGTACTTC	CASSQTGGMRYEQYF